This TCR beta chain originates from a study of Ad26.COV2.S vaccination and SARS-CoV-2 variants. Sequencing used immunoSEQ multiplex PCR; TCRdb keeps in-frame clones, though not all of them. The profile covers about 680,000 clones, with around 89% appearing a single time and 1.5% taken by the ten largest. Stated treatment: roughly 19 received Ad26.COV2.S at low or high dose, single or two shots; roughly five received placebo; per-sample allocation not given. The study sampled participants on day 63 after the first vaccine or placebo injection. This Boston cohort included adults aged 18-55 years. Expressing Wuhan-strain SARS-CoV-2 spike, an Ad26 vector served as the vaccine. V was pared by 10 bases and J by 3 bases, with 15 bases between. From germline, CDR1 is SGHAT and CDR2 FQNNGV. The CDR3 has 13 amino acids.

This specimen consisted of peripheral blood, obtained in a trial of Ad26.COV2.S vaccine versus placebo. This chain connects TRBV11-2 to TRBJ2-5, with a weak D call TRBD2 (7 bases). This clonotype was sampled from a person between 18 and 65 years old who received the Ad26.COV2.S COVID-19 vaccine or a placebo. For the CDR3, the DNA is TGTGCCACCTCGGGGGCGGGAGAAGAGACCCAGTACTTC. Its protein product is CATSGAGEETQYF.